This T cell receptor beta chain was retrieved from a study of blood T cell repertoires in COVID-19. Study information: There were acute and convalescent COVID-19 samples, and they came from the United States, Italy and Spain. PBMCs, B-cell-depleted T cells, or T cells provided the cDNA or gDNA that made up the material.

Original processing methods: By means of reference gene primer amplification, nucleated cell counts were estimated. Profiling relied on immunoSEQ multiplex PCR, and the TCRdb table lists in-frame clones only, not all of them. V, J and clone size derive from that table, while D and trimming were established from the DNA sequence. This sample has hundreds of thousands of clones, with 80% to 90% found just once. The CDR3 has 19 residues. Germline values: CDR1 LNHDA, CDR2 SQIVND (reference sequence). The V and J ends lost 9 bases and 0 bases, in that order; junction bases with no gene match: 16. This receptor was taken from a woman aged 18-35 years with acute or convalescent COVID-19. The sequenced sample consisted of peripheral blood. The chain joins TRBV19 to TRBJ2-4, with 11 bases that match TRBD2. This CDR3 is CASAGTGTSGGLAKNIQYF. DNA for the CDR3: TGTGCCAGCGCAGGGACTGGTACTAGCGGGGGTTTAGCCAAAAACATTCAGTACTTC.